This T cell receptor beta chain was captured in a study of blood T cell repertoires in COVID-19. Looking at the study overall: PBMCs, B-cell-depleted T cells, or T cells were the source of the cDNA or gDNA that made up the material.

Germline CDR1 and CDR2: LGHNA and YNFKEQ. V lost 0 bases and J 5 bases, leaving 10 bases between the germline ends. The CDR3 sequence is 15 residues long. Authors' analysis steps: Using reference gene primer amplification, nucleated cell counts were estimated. Clones were sequenced by immunoSEQ multiplex PCR, and TCRdb holds only the in-frame ones, with some missing. That table supplies the V and J calls and clone size; D and trimming were determined from the DNA. The sample lists 80,000 or so clones; 70% to 80% were seen once. The chain couples TRBV4-2 to TRBJ1-4; no firm D call. This receptor was obtained from a man in his fifties or sixties with active or convalescent COVID-19. Sequencing was done on a sample of peripheral blood. The CDR3 region has the DNA TGTGCCAGCAGCCAAGATCCCTACGTGAATGAAAAACTGTTTTTT. This translates into CASSQDPYVNEKLFF.